This T cell receptor (beta chain) originates from a study of blood T cell repertoires in COVID-19. Background on the study: Acute-phase and convalescent COVID-19 samples originated in the United States, Italy and Spain.

In the original processing: Reference gene primer amplification in the assay estimated nucleated cell counts. TCRdb's copy holds only in-frame clones and misses some; the assay was immunoSEQ multiplex PCR. The DNA gave D and trimming, while V, J and clone size come from that table. Here the sample spans over 50,000 clones, around four fifths being singletons. Sequencing was performed on peripheral blood. This clonotype was sampled from a man aged 70-80 years with acute or convalescent COVID-19.

CDR3 region: CASSLVRENEQFF. CDR3 sequence (DNA): TGTGCCAGCAGCTTGGTTAGGGAGAATGAGCAGTTCTTC. The chain carries TRBV5-5 and TRBJ2-1, with D maybe TRBD2 (5 bases). V gave up 0 bases and J gave up 7 bases, with 8 bases separating them. The CDR3 is 13 residues long. Looked up from germline, CDR1 is SGHKS and CDR2 is YYEKEE (reference sequence).